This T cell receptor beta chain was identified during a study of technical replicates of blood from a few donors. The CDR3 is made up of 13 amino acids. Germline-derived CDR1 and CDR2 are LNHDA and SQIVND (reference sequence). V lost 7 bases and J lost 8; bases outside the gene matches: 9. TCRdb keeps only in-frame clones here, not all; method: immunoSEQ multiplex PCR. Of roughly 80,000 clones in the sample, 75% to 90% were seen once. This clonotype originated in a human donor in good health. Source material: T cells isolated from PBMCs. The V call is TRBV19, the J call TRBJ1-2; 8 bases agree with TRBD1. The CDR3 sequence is CASIGQGMRGYTF. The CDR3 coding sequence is TGTGCCAGTATCGGACAGGGAATGCGCGGCTACACCTTC.